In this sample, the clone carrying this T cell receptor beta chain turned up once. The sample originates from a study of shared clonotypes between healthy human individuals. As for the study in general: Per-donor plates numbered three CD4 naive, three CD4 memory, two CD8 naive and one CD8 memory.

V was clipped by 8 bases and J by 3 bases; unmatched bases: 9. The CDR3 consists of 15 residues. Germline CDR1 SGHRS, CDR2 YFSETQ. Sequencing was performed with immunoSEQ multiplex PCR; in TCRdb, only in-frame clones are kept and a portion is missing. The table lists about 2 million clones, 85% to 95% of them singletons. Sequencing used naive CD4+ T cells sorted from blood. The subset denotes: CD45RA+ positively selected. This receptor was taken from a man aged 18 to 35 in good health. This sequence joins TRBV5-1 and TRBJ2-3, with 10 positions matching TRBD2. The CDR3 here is CASPPSGSSTDTQYF. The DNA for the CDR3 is TGCGCCAGTCCCCCTAGCGGGAGCTCGACAGATACGCAGTATTTT.